This section outlines one T cell receptor (beta chain) sequence together with its context. The data originate from a study of shared clonotypes between healthy human individuals. Study context: Those who served as donors were a couple of women and a few men between the ages of 18 and 49.

The CDR3 is made up of 15 amino acids. Germline loops: CDR1 MNHEY, CDR2 SMNVEV (reference sequence). V shed 2 bases and J 1 base; nucleotides not matched to a gene: 3. Some clones are missing from TCRdb's copy, which holds only in-frame ones; the method was immunoSEQ multiplex PCR. The profile shows around 700,000 clones, approximately 74% of them singletons. This clonotype was obtained from a woman aged 25 to 45 in good health. V gene TRBV27 combines with J gene TRBJ2-7; 9 nucleotides line up with TRBD2. The sequencing sample was made of memory CD4+ T cells sorted from blood. Documented subset: CD45RA-negative fraction. CDR3 protein: CASSLALAGSYEQYF. The CDR3 nucleotides are TGTGCCAGCAGTTTAGCCCTAGCGGGATCCTACGAGCAGTACTTC.